This passage covers 22 T cell receptor beta chains from one sample sequenced in a study of Graves' ophthalmopathy and Graves' hyperthyroidism. RNA transcripts provided the template for amplifying TCR beta CDR3 regions. Amplification began with first-round RT-PCR using HTBI primers, then second-round multiplex PCR was performed. From the multiplex PCR reads, TCRdb called clonotypes with MiXCR, one entry per CDR3 protein. The sample yields a few hundred thousand distinct CDR3 sequences, approximately 15% seen once. Sequenced input: peripheral blood. Receptors originate from a young woman with stable Graves' hyperthyroidism.

This chain connects TRBV29-1 to TRBJ2-7; possibly TRBD1 or TRBD2 for D (6 bases each). V was cut by 5 bases and J by 4 bases, with 21 bases left in between. Per germline, CDR1 SQVTM and CDR2 ANQGSEA. CDR3 length equals 15 residues. In nucleotides, the CDR3 is TGCAGCGTTACCCCAGGTAGGGGGGCCCGGTACGAGCAGTACTTC. It translates to CSVTPGRGARYEQYF.

In nucleotides, the CDR3 is TGTGCCAGTACCCAAGGGGCGAGAAGCGAGACCCAGTACTTC. It specifies CASTQGARSETQYF. V and J are TRBV19 and TRBJ2-5, with D tentatively TRBD1 (5 bases). V shed 7 bases and J shed 5 bases, with 17 bases lying between them. This CDR3 spans 14 amino acids. Germline V lookup: CDR1 LNHDA, CDR2 SQIVND (reference sequence).

V is TRBV7-2 and J is TRBJ2-7, with 9 bases lining up with TRBD1. The DNA matches TRBJ2-5 better at its end, which makes the J call doubtful. Germline loops: CDR1 SGHTA, CDR2 FQGNSA. The CDR3 has 14 residues. Here the CDR3 DNA reads TGTGCCAGCAGACCGAACAGGGGGCACGAGACCCAGTACTTC. As protein: CASRPNRGHETQYF.

This chain uses TRBV7-3 with TRBJ2-2; either TRBD1 or TRBD2 may supply D (6 bases each). The germline V and J ends were trimmed by 5 bases and 4 bases, with 14 bases remaining between them. CDR1 SGHTA and CDR2 FQGTGA come from the germline V gene. This CDR3 region has 15 residues. In DNA, the CDR3 is TGTGCCAGCAGCCCCACGGGGGCGCTCACCGGGGAGCTGTTTTTT. This sequence encodes CASSPTGALTGELFF.

This clonotype was seen more than once but under ten times. The rearrangement uses TRBV11-3 and TRBJ1-2; no firm D call. With 2 bases removed from V and 3 bases from J, the gap between germline ends came to 7 bases. Per the germline V gene, CDR1 is SGHNT and CDR2 is YENEEA. CDR3 size: 13 residues. CDR3 nucleotide sequence: TGTGCCAGCAGCTTACGGTCGGACTATGGCTACACCTTC. Encoded protein: CASSLRSDYGYTF.

This clonotype has at least ten counts. The gene calls are TRBV12-3 or TRBV12-4 and TRBJ2-7; 10 positions match TRBD1. The length of the CDR3 is 15 residues. V shed 5 bases, J shed 2 bases, and the junction held 6 bases outside the gene matches. The CDR3 protein is CASSPGQGGTYEQYF. CDR3 nucleotide sequence: TGTGCCAGCAGTCCTGGACAGGGGGGAACCTACGAGCAGTACTTC.

This clonotype was seen many times. The chain recombines TRBV10-3 with TRBJ2-7; D possibly corresponds to TRBD1 (6 bases). The CDR3 runs to 17 residues. Germline values: CDR1 ENHRY, CDR2 SYGVKD. Trimming took 4 bases from V and 5 from J, leaving 24 bases between them. The CDR3 sequence is CAISGHRDNKGKDEQYF. As DNA, the CDR3 is TGTGCCATCAGTGGCCACCGGGACAACAAGGGGAAGGACGAGCAGTACTTC.

There are many counts of this clonotype. The genes are TRBV12-3 or TRBV12-4 and TRBJ1-6; 8 positions match TRBD1. CDR3 length equals 12 residues. After removal of 3 bases from V and 17 bases from J, the junction contained 6 bases not matched to a gene. The DNA for the CDR3 is TGTGCCAGCAGTTTCTCGACAGGGGTCATCCACTTT. This encodes CASSFSTGVIHF.

This clonotype appeared many times. The chain couples TRBV14 to TRBJ2-7; 7 bases map to TRBD2. The CDR3 runs to 15 residues. The V and J ends lost 5 bases and 3 bases, in that order; junction bases with no gene match: 10. The germline V gene encodes CDR1 SGHDN and CDR2 FVKESK. The CDR3 sequence: CASSSGLVGFYEQYF. The CDR3 nucleotides are TGTGCCAGCAGCTCTGGACTAGTCGGTTTCTACGAGCAGTACTTC.

V gene TRBV18 combines with J gene TRBJ1-1, with 7 bases lining up with TRBD1. Losses at the gene ends were 2 bases for V and 5 bases for J; bases not matched to a gene: 5. CDR1 KGHSH and CDR2 LQKENI come from the germline V gene. The CDR3 has 14 amino acids. DNA of the CDR3: TGTGCCAGCTCACCAACCCAGGGGGGAACTGAAGCTTTCTTT. Translated: CASSPTQGGTEAFF.

Note on this clonotype: Since a much larger clone is just one base distant, this may be a read error. The V and J genes are TRBV5-1 and TRBJ1-1; TRBD1 agrees at 8 bases. The V and J ends lost 3 bases and 3 bases, in that order; junction bases with no gene match: 7. The length of the CDR3 is 15 residues. Germline CDR1 SGHRS, CDR2 YFSETQ. The CDR3 here is CASSSGQGGYTEAFF. CDR3 nucleotides: TGCGCCAGCAGCTCTGGACAGGGAGGATACACTGAAGCTTTCTTT.

Many counts were recorded for this clonotype. A read error may produce the germline difference seen at one junction end. V and J are TRBV6-1 and TRBJ2-7; D is ambiguous. The CDR3 is 11 residues long. The germline CDR1 and CDR2 sequences are MNHNS and SASEGT. CDR3 DNA: TGTGCCAGCAGTCAAGCTGACGAGCAGTACTTC. As protein: CASSQADEQYF.

The chain uses TRBV9 and TRBJ1-1, with a tentative D call TRBD1 (6 bases). The CDR3 contains 15 residues. The V and J ends lost 3 bases and 1 base respectively, with 13 bases between them. Germline CDR1 is SGDLS and CDR2 is YYNGEE. The CDR3 is CASSATGFRNTEAFF. The CDR3 region has the DNA TGTGCCAGCAGCGCTACAGGGTTTCGGAACACTGAAGCTTTCTTT.

The sample holds many counts of this clonotype. V usage is TRBV20-1 and J usage is TRBJ1-1; perhaps TRBD1 as D (5 bases). Trimming left V 6 bases short and J 5 bases short, with 16 bases between. The germline CDR1 and CDR2 sequences are DFQATT and SNEGSKA (reference sequence). CDR3 length: 13 amino acids. The CDR3: CSAGFGAGTEAFF. CDR3 DNA: TGCAGTGCAGGGTTTGGGGCCGGGACTGAAGCTTTCTTT.

This sequence joins TRBV6-1 and TRBJ1-1; D uncertain. Trimming cost V 6 bases and J 4 bases, with 15 bases left between them. CDR1 is MNHNS and CDR2 is SASEGT in the germline V gene. The CDR3 extends over 14 amino acids. As DNA, the CDR3 is TGTGCCAGCAGGATGGGTGGGGATAGCACTGAAGCTTTCTTT. Amino acids: CASRMGGDSTEAFF.

The CDR3 sequence: CASRLEGRVAFF. For the CDR3, the DNA is TGCGCCAGCAGGCTCGAGGGGCGGGTAGCTTTCTTT. The rearrangement links TRBV5-1 to TRBJ1-1, with a possible D match to TRBD1 (5 bases). Trimming stripped 5 bases from V and 10 bases from J, with 15 bases between. CDR1 is SGHRS, CDR2 YFSETQ, per germline. The CDR3 sequence is 12 residues long.

Here the CDR3 DNA reads TGTGCCAGCAGCTTAGGGGGGAATAGCAACGAGCAGTACTTC. This codes for CASSLGGNSNEQYF. V gene TRBV7-2 combines with J gene TRBJ2-7; perhaps D is TRBD1 or TRBD2 (5 bases each). Germline-derived CDR1 and CDR2 are SGHTA and FQGNSA. Trimming removed 1 base at V and 5 bases at J, with 12 bases between. The CDR3 runs to 14 residues.

In this sample, this clonotype turned up a few times. It may be a read error: a sequence one base away is much more abundant. The rearrangement joins TRBV5-4 to TRBJ1-6; maybe TRBD1 (6 bases). Germline CDR1 is SGHNT and CDR2 is YYREEE (reference sequence). CDR3 size: 14 residues. The CDR3 region is CAGSSNGGTSPLHF. DNA for the CDR3: TGTGCCGGCAGCTCAAATGGGGGCACTTCACCCCTCCACTTT.

This clonotype was seen at least ten times. The chain combines TRBV12-3 or TRBV12-4 with TRBJ1-5, with a possible D match to TRBD1 (6 bases). CDR3 length: 14 amino acids. The V gene lost 5 bases and the J gene lost 6 bases, with 14 bases spanning the gap. The CDR3 protein is CASSRDTRSQPQHF. CDR3 in DNA: TGTGCCAGCAGTAGGGACACAAGGAGTCAGCCCCAGCATTTT.

This clonotype was counted ten times or more. The chain carries TRBV25-1 and TRBJ1-6; D may be TRBD1 (6 bases). CDR3 length equals 15 residues. V lost 3 bases, J lost 7 bases, and 13 bases lay in between. Germline V gene data show CDR1 as MGHDK and CDR2 as SYGVNS. The chain's CDR3 is CASSDSQGGNSPLHF. DNA for the CDR3: TGTGCCAGCAGTGATAGTCAAGGGGGGAATTCACCCCTCCACTTT.

Here the CDR3 DNA reads TGTGCCAGCAGCGGGACTAGCTGGGAGACCCAGTACTTC. The encoded protein is CASSGTSWETQYF. The chain links TRBV12-3 or TRBV12-4 to TRBJ2-5, with 9 nucleotides matching TRBD2. This CDR3 is 13 amino acids long. After removal of 6 bases from V and 5 bases from J, the junction contained 4 bases not matched to a gene.

This clonotype was observed a single time. The chain combines TRBV3-1 with TRBJ2-5, with 11 bases matching TRBD2. CDR3 length equals 18 residues. The J segment lost 2 bases and the V segment lost 1 base, leaving 9 bases of the junction unmatched. Germline loops: CDR1 LGHDT, CDR2 YNNKEL (reference sequence). The CDR3: CASSQVLAGGPDQETQYF. The CDR3 nucleotides read TGTGCCAGCAGCCAAGTTCTAGCGGGGGGCCCTGATCAAGAGACCCAGTACTTC.